The rows below give T cell receptor beta chains drawn from one sample of a study of vaccination effects on CD4 cells after COVID-19. This table comes from immunoSEQ multiplex PCR, and its TCRdb copy is limited to in-frame clones, with some not included. This table holds under 50,000 clones, 60% to 85% found once. These receptors' targets are unknown. Sample: CD4+ T cells from PBMCs cultured without peptide, taken before COVID-19 vaccination. These receptors came from a human donor who had a prior SARS-CoV-2 infection. The CDR3 runs from the conserved cysteine through the conserved F or W.

V gene	J gene	CDR3 protein
TRBV6-6	TRBJ1-1	CASTYRKNTEAFF
TRBV7-2	TRBJ2-1	CASSLGSLAGVNNEQFF
TRBV15	TRBJ2-7	CATSRGYREGDEQYF
TRBV11-1	TRBJ2-2	CASSSRDGELFF
TRBV28	TRBJ1-6	CASSRTGGFSSYNSPLHF
TRBV2	TRBJ1-6	CASSALRDSPLHF
TRBV11-3	TRBJ1-1	CASSLNGVNTEAFF
TRBV6-5	TRBJ1-1	CASTLNTEAFF
TRBV24-1	TRBJ2-3	CATSDFTTQYF
TRBV11-3	TRBJ2-7	CASSDKTARMRTYF
TRBV7-3	TRBJ2-3	CASSPRPYATGDTQYF
TRBV5-8	TRBJ2-1	CASSPDPWGQIEQFF
TRBV6-5	TRBJ2-1	CASSYDRSSYNEQFF
TRBV9	TRBJ2-2	CASSTSGQNTGELFF
TRBV7-6	TRBJ2-3	CASSFAGGGTDTQYF
TRBV5-1	TRBJ2-3	CASSWASLSTDTQYF
TRBV4-2	TRBJ1-3	CASSERDRGGSGNTIYF
TRBV6-8	TRBJ1-6	CARGRAGTYNSPLHF
TRBV13	TRBJ2-3	CASSPRDRGADTQYF
TRBV15	TRBJ2-7	CATSRFGEGANEQYF
TRBV20-1	TRBJ2-7	CSASPQRGTYEQYF
TRBV7-3	TRBJ2-5	CASSPSGISETQYF
TRBV7-2	TRBJ2-1	CASSSRTVPEQFF
TRBV5-5	TRBJ2-5	CASSLAMQETQYF
TRBV3-1/TRBV3-2	TRBJ2-5	CASSRLAGLGETQYF
TRBV3-1/TRBV3-2	TRBJ1-2	CASSQGGTGGKGYTF
TRBV9	TRBJ2-1	CASSVGGIAGDNEQFF
TRBV11-3	TRBJ2-5	CASSLEARTQYF
TRBV12-2	TRBJ1-1	CASRLVIRTGMNTEAFF
TRBV9	TRBJ1-5	CASSVDQGQPQHF
TRBV2	TRBJ2-7	CASSEGVKGTHF
TRBV6-2/TRBV6-3	TRBJ2-7	CASSYGGLAGTRYEQYF
TRBV9	TRBJ2-4	CASSAETGWGAKNIQYF
TRBV30	TRBJ2-2	CASPRPGIPNTGELFF
TRBV29-1	TRBJ2-7	CSVDGGNYEQYF
TRBV6-5	TRBJ1-6	CASTERASYNSPLHF
TRBV5-4	TRBJ1-1	CASSPAGRMNTEAFF
TRBV7-3	TRBJ2-3	CASSLSLARARTDTQYF
TRBV11-3	TRBJ2-1	CASSFGPDEQFF
TRBV3-1/TRBV3-2	TRBJ1-2	CASSLVDRASGYTF
TRBV6-5	TRBJ1-1	CASRGFDDTEAFF
TRBV10-3	TRBJ1-5	CAISESKGQNQPQHF